This T cell receptor beta chain was identified during a study of blood T cell repertoires in COVID-19 (TCRdb year 2020). Study-wide context: Collaborator samples came from the United States, Italy and Spain and covered acute and convalescent phases of COVID-19. Samples were obtained from the ongoing ImmuneRACE study (first 160 participants) and from about 1,300 subjects provided by 6 global collaborators. The sample metadata nearly always contained a de-identified subject ID, COVID-19 status, age in years and sex. A freely available public database, intended as a resource for researchers studying the immune response to SARS-CoV-2, is where the repertoires were released. Subjects who had been exposed to COVID-19, were actively infected with it, or had recovered from it provided the deeply sampled blood TCRbeta repertoires that made up the dataset. The material from the prospective study consisted of cDNA or gDNA derived from T cells, B-cell-depleted T cells, or PBMCs. Where available, HLA class I and class II types were taken from metadata supplied by the sample provider and were not determined by assay-based typing. Beyond this particular receptor, the publication reports: Clinical and demographic metadata were provided uncurated, with the amount varying by source and participant.

Enrolling through a virtual design, the prospective study's participants ranged in age from roughly 18 to 95 years and lived across 20 to 25 United States geographic areas. To assign participants to cohorts, the prospective study relied on clinical history that participants themselves reported in a screening survey and a study questionnaire. For ImmuneRACE Cohort 3, a participant was defined as recovered based on two consecutive negative NP/OP PCR tests, clearance by a healthcare professional, or resolution of symptoms. In the prospective study, whole blood, serum and a nasopharyngeal or oropharyngeal swab were collected from each participant by mobile phlebotomists. Additional blood draws and questionnaires over an approximately 2-month period could optionally be provided by prospective study participants. Prospective study blood samples were shipped either frozen or at room temperature before DNA extraction.

V ends up 6 bases short and J 5 bases short, with an unmatched junction base count of 10. Inclusive of the bounding cysteine and phenylalanine, the CDR3 is 14 residues long. The CDR3 DNA has 42 bases and is translated from base 1. The germline V gene encodes CDR1 SGHNT and CDR2 YYREEE (reference sequence). With regard to this clone: The antigen it recognizes is unknown. The input lacks base qualities; no much larger clone sits a single base away.

TCRbeta CDR3 regions were amplified from genomic DNA using the immunoSEQ Assay, a bias-controlled multiplex PCR. In the source study's methods: Within the assay, amplification of reference gene primers was used to estimate how many nucleated cells each sample contained. To quantify the absolute abundance of each unique TCRbeta CDR3 rearrangement, sequence reads were collapsed and filtered. Productive Simpson clonality was computed per sample as the square root of Simpson's diversity index over productive rearrangements. TCRdb stores this immuneACCESS table with in-frame sequences only. Part of the clones is absent; in the studies checked, under half of the shortfall reflects unresolved V genes, and no reason is known for the rest. The V and J calls and the clone size are those of that table, but D and trimming were determined from the DNA. For this sample the table gives about 380,000 clones, of which 88% were detected only once. The biggest ten clones account for roughly 1.2% of the sample.

The clonotype was recovered from a woman between 18 and 29 years old who had recovered from COVID-19. Material: PBMCs or T cells enriched from blood (not recorded which). The chain is encoded by TRBV5-4 joined to TRBJ1-1; 7 junctional bases match TRBD1. The CDR3 in this case is CASNLDRVGTEAFF. The DNA sequence is given as TGTGCCAGCAACCTAGACAGGGTTGGGACTGAAGCTTTCTTT.